The 15 T cell receptor beta chains reported below all come from one sample, sequenced in a study of cytotoxic CD8 clonotypes in ibrutinib-treated CLL. The assay was immunoSEQ multiplex PCR, and TCRdb's table has in-frame clones only and misses some. The data show about 85,000 clones, with around 79% seen just once and approximately 5.1% held by the top ten. Sequenced material: PBMCs, taken after 12 months of ibrutinib treatment. The receptors stem from a human donor with chronic lymphocytic leukemia.

A word on this clone: Possible read error: a much larger clone is one base away. This chain links TRBV7-9 with TRBJ1-2, with D possibly matching TRBD1 (5 bases). The CDR3 contains 15 residues. Deletions cut 5 bases from V and 3 bases from J, with 16 bases between. Germline CDR1 is SEHNR and CDR2 is FQNEAQ (reference sequence). This chain's CDR3 is CASSRNKGQDYGYTF. CDR3 nucleotide sequence: TGTGCCAGCAGCAGAAACAAGGGGCAAGACTATGGCTACACCTTC.

The chain recombines TRBV19 with TRBJ1-3, with unresolved D. Germline CDR1 and CDR2: LNHDA and SQIVND (reference sequence). This CDR3 contains 14 residues. Trimming left V 3 bases short and J 0 bases short, with 6 bases between. The CDR3 loop is CASSIGSSGNTIYF. As DNA, the CDR3 is TGTGCCAGTAGTATTGGGAGCTCTGGAAACACCATATATTTT.

In the case of this clone: One junction end disagrees with the germline gene, perhaps due to a read error. The genes are TRBV2 and TRBJ1-4, with D uncertain. CDR1 and CDR2 from the germline V gene are SNHLY and FYNNEI. CDR3 length equals 12 residues. The CDR3 protein is CASSEDAPAPSF. In DNA, the CDR3 is TGTGCCAGCAGTGAAGACGCCCCGGCCCCCAGTTTT.

J is TRBJ2-3 and V is TRBV27; possible D gene TRBD2, 7 bases. The CDR3 runs 13 residues. V was clipped by 4 bases and J by 7 bases, with 12 bases between them. Germline CDR1 and CDR2: MNHEY and SMNVEV (reference sequence). CDR3 amino acids: CASSWGGPNTQYF. The CDR3 bases are TGTGCCAGCAGTTGGGGGGGGCCGAATACGCAGTATTTT.

This rearrangement joins TRBV4-2 to TRBJ1-4; D ambiguous. Trimming removed 3 bases from V and 0 bases from J, with 11 bases in between. The V gene's germline CDR1 is LGHNA and CDR2 YNFKEQ. This CDR3 region has 16 residues. The CDR3 bases are TGTGCCAGCAGCCACAGACGGAAAGCAACTAATGAAAAACTGTTTTTT. Translating gives CASSHRRKATNEKLFF.

Written as DNA, the CDR3 is TGTGCCGCCCGCAGACTGAACACTGAAGCTTTCTTT. Translated, it gives CAARRLNTEAFF. This chain joins TRBV6-5 and TRBJ1-1; D is unresolved. The CDR3 has 12 amino acids. Trimming took 11 bases from V and 0 from J, leaving 10 bases between them. CDR1 is MNHEY, CDR2 SVGAGI, per germline.

CDR3 in amino acids: CASSPRQVDNSPLHF. CDR3 in DNA: TGTGCCAGCAGCCCACGACAGGTCGATAATTCACCCCTCCACTTT. The chain employs TRBV11-2 and TRBJ1-6; D is possibly TRBD1 (6 bases). V lost 5 bases and J lost 5, with 13 bases in between. Looked up from germline, CDR1 is SGHAT and CDR2 is FQNNGV. This CDR3 region has 15 residues.

This chain links TRBV10-1 with TRBJ2-7; 8 positions agree with TRBD1. V shed 9 bases, J shed 6 bases, and the junction held 13 bases outside the gene matches. The CDR3 consists of 14 residues. Germline V lookup: CDR1 WNHNN, CDR2 SYGVQD (reference sequence). The CDR3 DNA follows: TGCGCCAGGGACTTCGGACAGGGATTCTGCGAGCAGTACTTC. This sequence encodes CARDFGQGFCEQYF.

V is TRBV7-3 and J is TRBJ2-2; the match to TRBD2 covers 11 bases. The junction had 7 bases not matched to a gene; V was cut back by 5 bases and J by 5 bases. Germline V lookup: CDR1 SGHTA, CDR2 FQGTGA. The CDR3 is 16 residues long. The CDR3 DNA sequence: TGTGCCAGCAGCCCCGGGGCTAGCGGGAGGACCGGGGAGCTGTTTTTT. It is translated as CASSPGASGRTGELFF.

The chain recombines TRBV18 with TRBJ2-1; 11 bases match TRBD2. V lost 6 bases and J lost 9; bases outside the gene matches: 7. The germline V gene has CDR1 KGHSH and CDR2 LQKENI. The CDR3 totals 14 residues. The CDR3 sequence is CASSQMLAGGEQFF. In nucleotides, the CDR3 is TGTGCCAGCTCCCAGATGCTAGCGGGAGGTGAGCAGTTCTTC.

CDR3 region: CASTQSGNTIYF. The CDR3 DNA is TGTGCCAGTACCCAATCTGGAAACACCATATATTTT. The rearrangement uses TRBV19 and TRBJ1-3; no clear D gene. This CDR3 contains 12 residues. Looked up from germline, CDR1 is LNHDA and CDR2 is SQIVND (reference sequence). The V end lost 7 bases, the J end lost 1 base, and 5 bases lay between the germline ends.

The V gene is TRBV7-2, the J gene TRBJ2-3; D remains unclear. Germline values: CDR1 SGHTA, CDR2 FQGNSA. The CDR3 has 11 amino acids. Trimming shortened V by 7 bases and J by 5 bases, and 7 bases separated the two germline ends. CDR3 bases: TGTGCCAGCACCTGGGGAGATACGCAGTATTTT. It is translated as CASTWGDTQYF. The complete variable domain, with remaining parts taken from reference TRBV7-2 and TRBJ2-3, reads GAGVSQSPSNKVTEKGKDVELRCDPISGHTALYWYRQSLGQGLEFLIYFQGNSAPDKSGLPSDRFSAERTGGSVSTLTIQRTQQEDSAVYLCASTWGDTQYFGPGTRLTVL.

This clone has more than one count but fewer than ten. The V gene is TRBV6-5, the J gene TRBJ2-2, with D unresolved. CDR1 is MNHEY, CDR2 SVGAGI, per germline. The V gene lost 1 base and the J gene lost 7 bases, with 4 bases spanning the gap. CDR3 size: 12 residues. The CDR3 DNA sequence: TGTGCCAGCAGTTACTGGGGCGGGGAGCTGTTTTTT. This sequence encodes CASSYWGGELFF.

This chain uses TRBV10-3 with TRBJ1-5; TRBD1 matches 7 bases. Germline V gene data show CDR1 as ENHRY and CDR2 as SYGVKD. CDR3 length: 15 amino acids. With 8 bases clipped from V and 4 bases from J, the junction kept 11 bases outside the gene matches. CDR3 nucleotide sequence: TGTGCCATCCGCCAGGGGGTGTCGCCTAATCAGCCCCAGCATTTT. Residues: CAIRQGVSPNQPQHF.

The gene calls are TRBV7-3 and TRBJ2-2; D may be TRBD1 (5 bases). CDR3 length equals 15 residues. Germline CDR1 and CDR2: SGHTA and FQGTGA. V gave up 0 bases and J gave up 6 bases, with 11 bases separating them. The CDR3 here is CASSLTGRAPGELFF. CDR3 in DNA: TGTGCCAGCAGCTTAACGGGCAGGGCCCCCGGGGAGCTGTTTTTT. Combining the CDR3 with reference TRBV7-3 and TRBJ2-2 gives the whole variable domain GAGVSQTPSNKVTEKGKYVELRCDPISGHTALYWYRQSLGQGPEFLIYFQGTGAADDSGLPNDRFFAVRPEGSVSTLKIQRTERGDSAVYLCASSLTGRAPGELFFGEGSRLTVL.